Listed below are T cell receptor beta chains from one sample, sequenced in a study of blood T cell repertoires in COVID-19. Method: immunoSEQ multiplex PCR; TCRdb's copy keeps in-frame clones and lacks some. The sample carries approximately 110,000 clones, 75% to 90% recorded once. What was sequenced was peripheral blood. The receptors here all came from a man in his 70s with acute or convalescent COVID-19. Each CDR3 is given with its conserved first and last residue. Each record gives: D gene, V gene, clone size, J gene, CDR3 DNA, CDR3 protein. D genes are given only for firm matches. Clone size appears in some rows only: once, few, many, or a class for an expanded clone.

D: TRBD2
V: TRBV5-1
size: few
J: TRBJ2-7
DNA: TGCGCCAGCTCTTCCAACGCGGGAGTGTCCTACGAGCAGTACTTC
CDR3: CASSSNAGVSYEQYF

D: -
V: TRBV5-1
size: -
J: TRBJ1-1
DNA: TGCGCCAGCAGGACAGACATGAACACTGAAGCTTTCTTT
CDR3: CASRTDMNTEAFF

D: -
V: TRBV28
size: once
J: TRBJ1-2
DNA: TGTGCCAGCAGTTTTGAGGCAGGGGCCAAACAGGGCTACACCTTC
CDR3: CASSFEAGAKQGYTF

D: TRBD2
V: TRBV5-1
size: -
J: TRBJ2-7
DNA: TGCGCCAGCAGCCGTTCCAATATAGCGGGAGTCTACGAGCAGTACTTC
CDR3: CASSRSNIAGVYEQYF

D: TRBD1
V: TRBV28
size: -
J: TRBJ1-2
DNA: TGTGCCAGCAGCCTGGGACAGGGTTCGTATGGCTACACCTTC
CDR3: CASSLGQGSYGYTF

D: TRBD2
V: TRBV4-2
size: -
J: TRBJ2-7
DNA: TGTGCCAGCAGCCAAGGTAGCGGGGGCTCCTACGAGCAGTACTTC
CDR3: CASSQGSGGSYEQYF

D: TRBD2
V: TRBV7-8
size: -
J: TRBJ2-3
DNA: TGTGCCAGCAGCTTAGGGTCTAGCGGGGGGACAGATACGCAGTATTTT
CDR3: CASSLGSSGGTDTQYF

D: TRBD1
V: TRBV4-1
size: -
J: TRBJ1-1
DNA: TGCGCCAGCAGCCTCGGGACAGCGAAGAACACTGAAGCTTTCTTT
CDR3: CASSLGTAKNTEAFF

D: -
V: TRBV27
size: -
J: TRBJ1-6
DNA: TGTGCCAGCAGCTCGCCGGGGTCCTATAATTCACCCCTCCACTTT
CDR3: CASSSPGSYNSPLHF

D: -
V: TRBV19
size: once
J: TRBJ1-5
DNA: TGTGCCAGTACCAGGGACACCCGCAACAATCAGCCCCAGCATTTT
CDR3: CASTRDTRNNQPQHF

D: TRBD1
V: TRBV7-9
size: once
J: TRBJ1-1
DNA: TGTGCCAGCAGGGATCCGGGACAGCGGAACACTGAAGCTTTCTTT
CDR3: CASRDPGQRNTEAFF

D: TRBD1
V: TRBV28
size: once
J: TRBJ1-2
DNA: TGTGCCAGCAGTCGCCGGGACAGGGAGAATGGCTACACCTTC
CDR3: CASSRRDRENGYTF

D: TRBD1
V: TRBV6-1
size: -
J: TRBJ1-1
DNA: TGTGCCAGCAGTGAAGGGACAGGGGTTTATGGTGCTTTCTTT
CDR3: CASSEGTGVYGAFF

D: TRBD1
V: TRBV11-2
size: -
J: TRBJ2-7
DNA: TGTGCCAGCAGCTTAGGGGCGGGGACAGGGTCCTACGAGCAGTACTTC
CDR3: CASSLGAGTGSYEQYF

D: TRBD2
V: TRBV30
size: -
J: TRBJ2-3
DNA: TGTGCCCTTCGACTAGCGGGGGGTACAGATACGCAGTATTTT
CDR3: CALRLAGGTDTQYF

D: TRBD1
V: TRBV14
size: -
J: TRBJ2-3
DNA: TGTGCCAGCAGCCAACGGGGACAGGGGTTCAGGGATACGCAGTATTTT
CDR3: CASSQRGQGFRDTQYF

D: -
V: TRBV5-1
size: -
J: TRBJ2-7
DNA: TGCGCCAGCAGCCGACTAACAGGGAGCCCCTACGAGCAGTACTTC
CDR3: CASSRLTGSPYEQYF

D: TRBD2
V: TRBV30
size: -
J: TRBJ2-7
DNA: TGTGCCTGGACCCTTCGGGGGGGGGCCTACGAGCAGTACTTC
CDR3: CAWTLRGGAYEQYF

D: -
V: TRBV29-1
size: few
J: TRBJ2-2
DNA: TGCAGCGTCGGCCTGGGGGGGGCAAGCGGGGAGCTGTTTTTT
CDR3: CSVGLGGASGELFF

D: -
V: TRBV7-2
size: -
J: TRBJ1-2
DNA: TGTGCCAGCAGCTTATATGCAGGGGTGGACTATGGCTACACCTTC
CDR3: CASSLYAGVDYGYTF

D: -
V: TRBV6-1
size: -
J: TRBJ2-7
DNA: TGTGCCAGCAGTAACAGGGACGAGCAGTACTTC
CDR3: CASSNRDEQYF

D: -
V: TRBV15
size: -
J: TRBJ2-1
DNA: TGTGCCACCAGCAGAGAACGCGGGTACAATGAGCAGTTCTTC
CDR3: CATSRERGYNEQFF

D: TRBD1
V: TRBV6-5
size: -
J: TRBJ1-4
DNA: TGTGCCACTTCCGGGACAGACAATGAAAAACTGTTTTTT
CDR3: CATSGTDNEKLFF

D: TRBD1
V: TRBV28
size: -
J: TRBJ1-6
DNA: TGTGCCAGCACCGTAACAGGGGGCGATTCACCCCTCCACTTT
CDR3: CASTVTGGDSPLHF

D: -
V: TRBV30
size: -
J: TRBJ2-1
DNA: TGTGCCTGGAATAGGGGCAATGAGCAGTTCTTC
CDR3: CAWNRGNEQFF

D: -
V: TRBV2
size: -
J: TRBJ1-6
DNA: TGTGCCAGCACAGGGCAGGTTTATAATTCACCCCTCCACTTT
CDR3: CASTGQVYNSPLHF

D: -
V: TRBV28
size: -
J: TRBJ1-3
DNA: TGTGCCAGCAGTGTTCAGGGCCCCTCTGGAAACACCATATATTTT
CDR3: CASSVQGPSGNTIYF

D: -
V: TRBV28
size: -
J: TRBJ1-2
DNA: TGTGCCAGCAGCTCGTCGCCCCTGGACAATTCCTATGGCTACACCTTC
CDR3: CASSSSPLDNSYGYTF

D: -
V: TRBV29-1
size: once
J: TRBJ1-2
DNA: TGCAGCGTTGAAGACGGGGGATATGGCTACACCTTC
CDR3: CSVEDGGYGYTF

D: TRBD1
V: TRBV9
size: -
J: TRBJ2-2
DNA: TGTGCCAGCACCCGTCGGGCAGGGGGTCTGTCGGGCACCGGGGAGCTGTTTTTT
CDR3: CASTRRAGGLSGTGELFF

D: TRBD1
V: TRBV10-3
size: -
J: TRBJ2-7
DNA: TGTGCCATCACCGGGGACAGGGTCGGTGAGCAGTACTTC
CDR3: CAITGDRVGEQYF

D: -
V: TRBV5-1
size: -
J: TRBJ1-4
DNA: TGCGCCAGCAGCTTGGGGTACGGAGTATCAACTAATGAAAAACTGTTTTTT
CDR3: CASSLGYGVSTNEKLFF

D: TRBD1
V: TRBV6-1
size: -
J: TRBJ2-5
DNA: TGTGCCAGCAGTGAGGACAGGGGGCTTTTAACCCAGTACTTC
CDR3: CASSEDRGLLTQYF

D: -
V: TRBV11-2
size: -
J: TRBJ1-1
DNA: TGTGCCAGCACCTTAGTAACAGGGACCCTAACTTTCTTT
CDR3: CASTLVTGTLTFF

D: -
V: TRBV2
size: -
J: TRBJ2-7
DNA: TGTGCCAGCAGTGTAAACTTCTCCTACGAGCAGTACTTC
CDR3: CASSVNFSYEQYF

D: TRBD2
V: TRBV18
size: -
J: TRBJ2-2
DNA: TGTGCCAGCTCAGAACTAGCGGGAGGCACCGGGGAGCTGTTTTTT
CDR3: CASSELAGGTGELFF

D: TRBD1
V: TRBV19
size: -
J: TRBJ2-1
DNA: TGTGCCACTGCCGTCCGGGGACAGGGTGCGATTGGGTCCTACAATGAGCAGTTCTTC
CDR3: CATAVRGQGAIGSYNEQFF

D: -
V: TRBV5-6
size: -
J: TRBJ1-5
DNA: TGTGCCAGCAGCTTGTATAGGGGGGGACTCTGGGGGCCCCAGCATTTT
CDR3: CASSLYRGGLWGPQHF

D: TRBD2
V: TRBV5-4
size: -
J: TRBJ2-1
DNA: TGTGCCAGCAGCTTCAAAAAAGCGGGGAACTACAATGAGCAGTTCTTC
CDR3: CASSFKKAGNYNEQFF

D: -
V: TRBV5-6
size: -
J: TRBJ1-5
DNA: TGTGCCAGCAGCTTAACAGGCCATAGCAATCAGCCCCAGCATTTT
CDR3: CASSLTGHSNQPQHF

D: -
V: TRBV5-1
size: few
J: TRBJ1-3
DNA: TGCGCCAGCAGCTTGGCAGGGACTGGAAACACCATATATTTT
CDR3: CASSLAGTGNTIYF

D: -
V: TRBV28
size: -
J: TRBJ1-4
DNA: TGTGCCAGCAAGACTGGGTTTAATGAAAAACTGTTTTTT
CDR3: CASKTGFNEKLFF

D: TRBD2
V: TRBV27
size: -
J: TRBJ2-7
DNA: TGTGCCAGCAGTTTACGTGCGGGGGGCGGCCACGAGCAGTACTTC
CDR3: CASSLRAGGGHEQYF

D: -
V: TRBV10-2
size: -
J: TRBJ1-1
DNA: TGCGCCAGCAGTGGACGAGGAGGGGTGAACACTGAAGCTTTCTTT
CDR3: CASSGRGGVNTEAFF

D: TRBD1
V: TRBV3-1/TRBV3-2
size: -
J: TRBJ1-1
DNA: TGTGCCAGCAGCCAAGACAACAGGGGGACTGAAGCTTTCTTT
CDR3: CASSQDNRGTEAFF

D: TRBD1
V: TRBV11-3
size: -
J: TRBJ2-7
DNA: TGTGCCAGCAGCTTATTGGCCGGGACAGGGGACTCCGAGCTGTACTTC
CDR3: CASSLLAGTGDSELYF

D: TRBD1
V: TRBV5-1
size: -
J: TRBJ1-2
DNA: TGCGCCAGCAGCTTTCTCCCGGGACAGGGCGTAGAAGGCTACACCTTC
CDR3: CASSFLPGQGVEGYTF

D: TRBD1
V: TRBV29-1
size: -
J: TRBJ2-3
DNA: TGCAGCGTACCCGGGACAGGGATCTCGGATACGCAGTATTTT
CDR3: CSVPGTGISDTQYF

D: TRBD1
V: TRBV5-1
size: -
J: TRBJ2-2
DNA: TGCGCCAGCAGCGCAGAGACAGGGCCTTCCACCGGGGAGCTGTTTTTT
CDR3: CASSAETGPSTGELFF

D: -
V: TRBV19
size: -
J: TRBJ2-1
DNA: TGTGCCAGTAGTAACTACCACGGGGGGACAGAGCAGTTCTTC
CDR3: CASSNYHGGTEQFF

D: -
V: TRBV9
size: -
J: TRBJ2-2
DNA: TGTGCCAGCAGCGCAGGAGGCAGGGAGCTGTTTTTT
CDR3: CASSAGGRELFF

D: -
V: TRBV5-1
size: -
J: TRBJ2-3
DNA: TGCGCCAGCAGCCTTAGCACAGATACGCAGTATTTT
CDR3: CASSLSTDTQYF

D: -
V: TRBV19
size: -
J: TRBJ1-1
DNA: TGTGCCAGTACCATCAGGGTGGGGGCGCTAATGAACACTGAAGCTTTCTTT
CDR3: CASTIRVGALMNTEAFF

D: -
V: TRBV5-4
size: -
J: TRBJ1-1
DNA: TGTGCCAGCAGCTTAGAGGGAGGAACTGAAGCTTTCTTT
CDR3: CASSLEGGTEAFF

D: -
V: TRBV29-1
size: -
J: TRBJ1-1
DNA: TGCAGCGTTGGATCAGGGAGGACTGAAGCTTTCTTT
CDR3: CSVGSGRTEAFF